This TCR beta chain comes out of a study of CD8 T cells in Susac syndrome. Per germline, CDR1 ENHRY and CDR2 SYGVKD. The length of the CDR3 is 15 residues. V gave up 8 bases and J gave up 8 bases, with 24 bases separating them. RNA amounts of about 0.45 to 1 ug underwent reverse transcription with random hexamers. TCRdb passed the immunoSEQ multiplex PCR reads through MiXCR, listing each CDR3 protein once. Of 100,000 to 150,000 distinct CDR3 sequences in the sample, about 94% were seen once. This clonotype was sampled from a human donor with Susac syndrome. The rearrangement links TRBV10-3 to TRBJ1-2; D possibly corresponds to TRBD1 (6 bases). Input material: CD8+ T cells from PBMCs. This CDR3 reads CAIGTVDDRQWGYTF. DNA of the CDR3: TGTGCCATCGGGACGGTGGACGACAGGCAATGGGGCTACACCTTC.